This T cell receptor (beta chain) emerged from a study of shared clonotypes between healthy human individuals. Produced via immunoSEQ multiplex PCR; TCRdb's table is partial and in-frame only. The sample carries over 95,000 clones, around 68% recorded once. This CDR3 is 17 amino acids long. V gave up 5 bases and J gave up 7 bases; unmatched junction bases: 15. CDR1 and CDR2 (germline): LNHDA, SQIVND (reference sequence). This clonotype was sampled from a woman younger than 45 in good health. The chain carries TRBV19 and TRBJ2-2, with 8 bases identical to TRBD2. The specimen sequenced was memory CD8+ T cells sorted from blood. Described subset: CD45RO+ cells pooled with CCR7-negative TemRA cells. The CDR3: CASSFPGLVGFVGELFF. The CDR3 nucleotides are TGTGCCAGTAGTTTCCCGGGACTAGTCGGTTTTGTCGGGGAGCTGTTTTTT.